Below are 18 T cell receptor beta chains sequenced from a single sample in a study of blood T cell repertoires in COVID-19. Sequenced by immunoSEQ multiplex PCR; TCRdb stores in-frame clones only, minus some. The sample has around 250,000 clones, approximately 89% seen once; the top ten hold 2.5% to 3%. Sequencing was performed on PBMCs or T cells enriched from blood (not recorded which). The receptors come from a man aged 40-50 years who had been exposed to COVID-19.

The chain has TRBV7-9 and TRBJ1-1, with 7 bases that match TRBD1. The CDR3 is 14 residues long. With V trimmed by 5 bases and J by 2 bases, 5 bases remained unmatched. CDR1 is SEHNR and CDR2 is FQNEAQ in the germline V gene (reference sequence). The CDR3 DNA sequence: TGTGCCAGCAGCCCCGGGACAGTAAACACTGAAGCTTTCTTT. Its translation is CASSPGTVNTEAFF.

In this sample, this clone turned up once. CDR3: CASSQDRDRSSYEQYF. CDR3 nucleotide sequence: TGCGCCAGCAGCCAAGATCGGGACAGGAGCTCCTACGAGCAGTACTTC. The rearrangement joins TRBV4-3 to TRBJ2-7; 8 bases map to TRBD1. Germline assignment: CDR1 LGHNA and CDR2 YSLEER. This CDR3 contains 16 residues. Losses at the gene ends were 0 bases for V and 0 bases for J; bases not matched to a gene: 4.

V gene TRBV5-6 combines with J gene TRBJ1-2; 9 nucleotides align to TRBD1. V was pared by 0 bases and J by 3 bases, with 3 bases of the junction left unmatched. The CDR3 has 15 amino acids. Germline V gene data show CDR1 as SGHDT and CDR2 as YYEEEE. The CDR3 DNA reads TGTGCCAGCAGCTTGGACAGGGGGCATGACTATGGCTACACCTTC. Translation: CASSLDRGHDYGYTF.

The chain has TRBV11-2 and TRBJ1-2, with a weak D call TRBD1 (6 bases). CDR3 length: 13 amino acids. V was pared by 4 bases and J by 6 bases, with 12 bases between. Germline CDR1 is SGHAT and CDR2 is FQNNGV. DNA for the CDR3: TGTGCCAGCAGCTCTCGGGGGGGGCATGGCTACACCTTC. Encoded protein: CASSSRGGHGYTF.

The chain joins TRBV5-1 to TRBJ2-4, with TRBD2 identical over 11 bases. Germline V gives CDR1 SGHRS, CDR2 YFSETQ. Germline trimming cut 3 bases from V and 0 bases from J; bases unmatched to any gene: 2. The CDR3 consists of 16 residues. The CDR3 here is CASSSGLAGAKNIQYF. Here the CDR3 DNA reads TGCGCCAGCAGCTCTGGACTAGCGGGAGCCAAAAACATTCAGTACTTC. The whole variable domain, filled in from reference TRBV5-1 and TRBJ2-4, reads KAGVTQTPRYLIKTRGQQVTLSCSPISGHRSVSWYQQTPGQGLQFLFEYFSETQRNKGNFPGRFSGRQFSNSRSEMNVSTLELGDSALYLCASSSGLAGAKNIQYFGAGTRLSVL.

V is TRBV7-8 and J is TRBJ1-4; D is possibly TRBD1 (6 bases). Trimming shortened V by 2 bases and J by 7 bases, and 17 bases separated the two germline ends. This CDR3 spans 16 amino acids. Germline CDR1 and CDR2: SGHVS and FQNEAQ. CDR3 region: CASSLSQGLSTEKLFF. The CDR3 DNA is TGTGCCAGCAGCTTAAGTCAGGGGTTATCTACTGAAAAACTGTTTTTT.

CDR3: CAWSPGGTDTQYF. Here the CDR3 DNA reads TGTGCCTGGAGCCCAGGGGGCACAGATACGCAGTATTTT. The rearrangement links TRBV30 to TRBJ2-3; D possibly corresponds to TRBD1 (6 bases). The CDR3 sequence is 13 residues long. V lost 3 bases to trimming and J lost 1 base, with 8 bases between them. Germline V CDR1 and CDR2: GTSNPN, SVGIG (reference sequence).

This chain connects TRBV20-1 to TRBJ2-7, with TRBD2 as a possible D gene (5 bases). The CDR3 spans 13 residues. CDR1 and CDR2 from the germline V gene are DFQATT and SNEGSKA (reference sequence). Trimming took off 3 bases at V and 3 bases at J, with 12 bases between the two ends. This CDR3 is CSASGGIDYEQYF. CDR3 bases: TGCAGTGCTAGTGGAGGTATCGACTACGAGCAGTACTTC.

The chain joins TRBV14 to TRBJ1-2, with 8 bases lining up with TRBD1. Looked up from germline, CDR1 is SGHDN and CDR2 is FVKESK. J lost 6 bases, V lost 4 bases, and 1 base had no gene match. The CDR3 is 12 residues long. For the CDR3, the DNA is TGTGCCAGCAGCCCGACAGGGGATGGCTACACCTTC. Its protein product is CASSPTGDGYTF. Combining the CDR3 with reference TRBV14 and TRBJ1-2 gives the whole variable domain EAGVTQFPSHSVIEKGQTVTLRCDPISGHDNLYWYRRVMGKEIKFLLHFVKESKQDESGMPNNRFLAERTGGTYSTLKVQPAELEDSGVYFCASSPTGDGYTFGSGTRLTVV.

This clone was found once. This chain uses TRBV15 with TRBJ2-5; D uncertain. V lost 1 base and J lost 2, with 14 bases in between. CDR1 and CDR2 from the germline V gene are LNHNV and YYDKDF (reference sequence). This CDR3 is built from 16 residues. CDR3 bases: TGTGCCACCAGCAGAGTTATTTCCCGCAGACAAGAGACCCAGTACTTC. Its protein product is CATSRVISRRQETQYF.

This clone came up once. V gene TRBV9 combines with J gene TRBJ2-1; 8 bases are a match to TRBD2. Germline V gene data show CDR1 as SGDLS and CDR2 as YYNGEE. The CDR3 loop spans 14 amino acids. V lost 4 bases to trimming and J lost 5 bases; unmatched junction nucleotides: 5. CDR3 loop: CASSISGTDNEQFF. The CDR3 region has the DNA TGTGCCAGCAGCATTAGCGGGACGGACAATGAGCAGTTCTTC. The full variable domain, rest sourced from reference TRBV9 and TRBJ2-1, is DSGVTQTPKHLITATGQRVTLRCSPRSGDLSVYWYQQSLDQGLQFLIQYYNGEERAKGNILERFSAQQFPDLHSELNLSSLELGDSALYFCASSISGTDNEQFFGPGTRLTVL.

The chain has TRBV5-4 and TRBJ2-7; D may be TRBD2 (5 bases). The length of the CDR3 is 15 residues. Per the germline V gene, CDR1 is SGHNT and CDR2 is YYREEE (reference sequence). V shed 2 bases and J shed 5 bases, with 17 bases lying between them. The CDR3 protein is CASSFRRTSRDEQYF. The CDR3 DNA follows: TGTGCCAGCAGCTTTCGTCGGACCTCGCGGGACGAGCAGTACTTC.

As DNA, the CDR3 is TGTGCCAGCAGCTTAGGGACAGACAATCAGCCCCAGCATTTT. It codes for CASSLGTDNQPQHF. The rearrangement uses TRBV13 and TRBJ1-5; tentatively, D is TRBD1 (5 bases). CDR1 is PRHDT and CDR2 is FYEKMQ in the germline V gene (reference sequence). The CDR3 runs to 14 residues. The germline V and J ends were trimmed by 0 bases and 3 bases, with 6 bases remaining between them.

The rearrangement joins TRBV21-1 to TRBJ2-3; TRBD1, the table's D call, was not compared with the DNA. TRBV21-1 is a recognized pseudogene. The CDR3 runs to 16 residues. The CDR3 bases are TGTGCCAGCAGCAAAGACAGGGGCTGGGGCACAGATACGCAGTATTTT. The encoded protein is CASSKDRGWGTDTQYF.

The sample holds a few counts of this clone. The V call is TRBV6-5, the J call TRBJ2-1; tentatively, D is TRBD2 (5 bases). Germline CDR1 MNHEY, CDR2 SVGAGI. CDR3 length: 13 amino acids. V gave up 2 bases and J gave up 4 bases, with 6 bases separating them. The CDR3 reads CASSYDYYNEQFF. CDR3 nucleotide sequence: TGTGCCAGCAGTTACGACTATTACAATGAGCAGTTCTTC.

The gene calls are TRBV29-1 and TRBJ1-2; D remains unclear. Germline assignment: CDR1 SQVTM and CDR2 ANQGSEA. The CDR3 length is 13 residues. V dropped 7 bases and J dropped 0 bases, with 12 bases sitting between them. DNA of the CDR3: TGCAGCGGACAACACCTTTCTAACTATGGCTACACCTTC. Encoded protein: CSGQHLSNYGYTF.

This clone was detected once. The chain couples TRBV4-1 to TRBJ2-5; possible D gene TRBD2, 5 bases. V was shortened by 1 base and J by 5 bases, with 11 bases between the two germline ends. The CDR3 covers 14 residues. Germline CDR1 MGHRA, CDR2 YSYEKL. The CDR3 protein is CASSQGGIRETQYF. For the CDR3, the DNA is TGCGCCAGCAGCCAAGGAGGGATTCGGGAGACCCAGTACTTC.

The chain uses TRBV27 and TRBJ1-3; tentative D call: TRBD1 (5 bases). Germline V CDR1 and CDR2: MNHEY, SMNVEV (reference sequence). The V end lost 7 bases, the J end lost 0 bases, and 19 bases lay between the germline ends. CDR3 length: 17 residues. CDR3 sequence (DNA): TGTGCCAGCATTGCGTCTGAACAGGTAAGCTCTGGAAACACCATATATTTT. Residues: CASIASEQVSSGNTIYF.